These 23 T cell receptor beta chains came from one sample sequenced in a study of blood T cell repertoires in COVID-19. Sequencing was performed with immunoSEQ multiplex PCR; in TCRdb, only in-frame clones are kept and a portion is missing. The sample shows 85,000 to 100,000 clones, roughly 80% of them seen only once. Input material: peripheral blood. All receptors derive from a human donor in a cohort sampled during active COVID-19.

This chain links TRBV4-3 with TRBJ2-7, with D perhaps TRBD1 (6 bases). The V and J ends lost 0 bases and 4 bases respectively, with 22 bases between them. Germline V gene sequence: CDR1 LGHNA, CDR2 YSLEER. The CDR3 is 18 amino acids. The CDR3 bases are TGCGCCAGCAGCCAAGAAGAGTCCCGGGCCCTCAGGGGTTACGAGCAGTACTTC. It codes for CASSQEESRALRGYEQYF.

V usage is TRBV21-1 and J usage is TRBJ2-3; the table's D call TRBD2 went unverified against the DNA. TRBV21-1 represents a pseudogene. The CDR3 is 14 amino acids. CDR3 bases: TGTGCCAGCAGCAAAAGCGGGGGCACAGATACGCAGTATTTT. Its translation is CASSKSGGTDTQYF.

V usage is TRBV3-1 (or the pseudogene TRBV3-2) and J usage is TRBJ2-2; 7 bases are a match to TRBD1. CDR3 size: 17 residues. Trimming removed 4 bases from V and 1 base from J; junction bases left unmatched: 9. The germline CDR1 and CDR2 sequences are LGHDT and YNNKEL (reference sequence). CDR3: CASSRYTGEVNTGELFF. As DNA, the CDR3 is TGTGCCAGCAGCCGATACACAGGGGAAGTGAACACCGGGGAGCTGTTTTTT.

The rearrangement uses TRBV30 and TRBJ2-7, with D perhaps TRBD2 (6 bases). Germline V gene lookup returns CDR1 GTSNPN and CDR2 SVGIG (reference sequence). The CDR3 loop spans 12 amino acids. V lost 3 bases to trimming and J lost 5 bases, with 11 bases between them. The CDR3 protein is CAWSGRAHEQYF. As DNA, the CDR3 is TGTGCCTGGAGCGGGAGAGCCCACGAGCAGTACTTC.

This clone is a singleton in its sample. The V and J genes are TRBV4-1 and TRBJ1-5, with D tentatively TRBD1 (5 bases). The CDR3 length is 13 residues. CDR1 is MGHRA, CDR2 YSYEKL, per germline. The V gene lost 4 bases and the J gene lost 7 bases, with 11 bases spanning the gap. CDR3 loop: CASSRREEQPQHF. As DNA, the CDR3 is TGCGCCAGCAGCCGCAGGGAGGAACAGCCCCAGCATTTT.

This sequence joins TRBV7-6 and TRBJ2-7, with D possibly being TRBD1 (5 bases). From germline, CDR1 is SGHVS and CDR2 FNYEAQ. The CDR3 sequence is 17 residues long. V lost 0 bases and J lost 0, with 15 bases in between. This CDR3 is CASSLALGAEASYEQYF. As DNA, the CDR3 is TGTGCCAGCAGCTTAGCCCTTGGGGCAGAAGCCTCCTACGAGCAGTACTTC. Together with reference TRBV7-6 and TRBJ2-7, the CDR3 gives the full variable domain: GAGVSQSPRYKVTKRGQDVALRCDPISGHVSLYWYRQALGQGPEFLTYFNYEAQQDKSGLPNDRFSAERPEGSISTLTIQRTEQRDSAMYRCASSLALGAEASYEQYFGPGTRLTVT.

The genes are TRBV7-9 and TRBJ2-1, with 14 bases that match TRBD2. Trimming removed 5 bases from V and 6 bases from J; junction bases left unmatched: 12. The CDR3 is made up of 18 amino acids. Germline CDR1 is SEHNR and CDR2 is FQNEAQ (reference sequence). In nucleotides, the CDR3 is TGTGCCAGCAGCCTTCCCCCGGGACTAGCGGGAGTTTTCAATGAGCAGTTCTTC. The encoded protein is CASSLPPGLAGVFNEQFF.

This clone was seen once. DNA for the CDR3: TGTGCCAGCAAGTTTTCAGGCCAATCCGGGGAGCTGTTTTTT. Translation gives CASKFSGQSGELFF. The gene calls are TRBV2 and TRBJ2-2; D not resolved. Germline V CDR1 and CDR2: SNHLY, FYNNEI. Trimming left V 7 bases short and J 6 bases short, with 15 bases between. This CDR3 comprises 14 residues. Combining the CDR3 with reference TRBV2 and TRBJ2-2 gives the whole variable domain EPEVTQTPSHQVTQMGQEVILRCVPISNHLYFYWYRQILGQKVEFLVSFYNNEISEKSEIFDDQFSVERPDGSNFTLKIRSTKLEDSAMYFCASKFSGQSGELFFGEGSRLTVL.

For the CDR3, the DNA is TGCGCCAGCAGCTCGAAGGTCGGATCGACTAGCGGGACCGGGGAGCTGTTTTTT. Its protein is CASSSKVGSTSGTGELFF. This chain joins TRBV5-1 and TRBJ2-2; 10 nucleotides agree with TRBD2. The CDR3 loop spans 18 amino acids. Germline lookup yields CDR1 SGHRS and CDR2 YFSETQ. After removal of 3 bases from V and 5 bases from J, the junction contained 13 bases not matched to a gene.

DNA of the CDR3: TGTGCCAGCTCACCCGAAGGGGAAATGGGCTATGGCTACACCTTC. Its translation: CASSPEGEMGYGYTF. The J gene is TRBJ1-2, the V gene TRBV18; D possibly corresponds to TRBD1 (5 bases). The CDR3 extends over 15 amino acids. Germline V gene lookup returns CDR1 KGHSH and CDR2 LQKENI. Trimming removed 3 bases from V and 4 bases from J, with 15 bases in between.

V and J are TRBV9 and TRBJ2-2; TRBD2 might be the D (5 bases). Germline V gene sequence: CDR1 SGDLS, CDR2 YYNGEE. Trimming left V 0 bases short and J 4 bases short, with 31 bases between. CDR3 length: 22 residues. CDR3 DNA: TGTGCCAGCAGCGTAGACACTAACCCCACTCATTGGGGTCACCGGGGCACCGGGGAGCTGTTTTTT. Translated: CASSVDTNPTHWGHRGTGELFF.

The chain is built from TRBV11-2 and TRBJ1-2, with 7 bases fitting TRBD1. Germline V CDR1 and CDR2: SGHAT, FQNNGV. V lost 1 base to trimming and J lost 8 bases; unmatched junction nucleotides: 7. This CDR3 contains 14 residues. Here the CDR3 reads CASSLVAGGGGYTF. CDR3 sequence (DNA): TGTGCCAGCAGCTTAGTGGCAGGGGGAGGCGGCTACACCTTC. The whole variable domain, filled in from reference TRBV11-2 and TRBJ1-2, reads EAGVAQSPRYKIIEKRQSVAFWCNPISGHATLYWYQQILGQGPKLLIQFQNNGVVDDSQLPKDRFSAERLKGVDSTLKIQPAKLEDSAVYLCASSLVAGGGGYTFGSGTRLTVV.

This rearrangement joins TRBV10-3 to TRBJ2-7; a weak D match, TRBD2 (6 bases). The V and J ends lost 8 bases and 3 bases respectively, with 14 bases between them. Germline V gene data show CDR1 as ENHRY and CDR2 as SYGVKD. The CDR3 has 13 amino acids. CDR3 residues: CAISRDSDYEQYF. In nucleotides, the CDR3 is TGTGCCATCTCCCGGGACTCTGACTACGAGCAGTACTTC.

The rearrangement joins TRBV13 to TRBJ2-1; 13 nucleotides match TRBD2. Trimming at V came to 5 bases and at J to 6 bases, leaving 10 bases not matched to a gene. CDR1 is PRHDT and CDR2 is FYEKMQ in the germline V gene (reference sequence). The CDR3 runs to 17 residues. The CDR3 sequence: CASSRRTSGREGNEQFF. The CDR3 nucleotides read TGTGCCAGCAGCCGCAGGACTAGCGGGAGAGAGGGCAATGAGCAGTTCTTC. The full variable domain, with the rest looked up from reference TRBV13 and TRBJ2-1, is AAGVIQSPRHLIKEKRETATLKCYPIPRHDTVYWYQQGPGQDPQFLISFYEKMQSDKGSIPDRFSAQQFSDYHSELNMSSLELGDSALYFCASSRRTSGREGNEQFFGPGTRLTVL.

The V gene is TRBV7-9, the J gene TRBJ2-3; 7 bases match TRBD2. V was pared by 5 bases and J by 2 bases, with 10 bases of the junction left unmatched. The CDR3 loop spans 16 amino acids. Germline V CDR1 and CDR2: SEHNR, FQNEAQ (reference sequence). The CDR3 nucleotides read TGTGCCAGCAGCCGACACCTAGCGGCTTCCACAGATACGCAGTATTTT. Translating gives CASSRHLAASTDTQYF.

V is TRBV7-8 and J is TRBJ2-7, with D possibly being TRBD2 (5 bases). Germline V gene data show CDR1 as SGHVS and CDR2 as FQNEAQ. The germline V and J ends were trimmed by 5 bases and 3 bases, with 17 bases remaining between them. The CDR3 consists of 15 residues. CDR3 in amino acids: CASSQLFQGSYEQYF. As DNA, the CDR3 is TGTGCCAGCAGCCAACTCTTCCAAGGGAGCTACGAGCAGTACTTC.

The chain joins TRBV28 to TRBJ2-5, with 8 nucleotides matching TRBD2. Germline loops: CDR1 MDHEN, CDR2 SYDVKM. The CDR3 consists of 15 residues. V was clipped by 3 bases and J by 4 bases; unmatched bases: 7. The CDR3 sequence: CASSFSGGQVETQYF. The CDR3, as DNA: TGTGCCAGCAGTTTTTCGGGAGGGCAGGTAGAGACCCAGTACTTC.

The CDR3 nucleotides are TGTGCCAGTAGTATAACCAGGGGCAAAGCTTTCTTT. This encodes CASSITRGKAFF. V is TRBV19 and J is TRBJ1-1, with a tentative D call TRBD1 (6 bases). The CDR3 is made up of 12 amino acids. With 2 bases removed from V and 9 bases from J, the gap between germline ends came to 10 bases. The V gene's germline CDR1 is LNHDA and CDR2 SQIVND (reference sequence).

The chain links TRBV18 to TRBJ1-3; D is ambiguous. Germline-derived CDR1 and CDR2 are KGHSH and LQKENI. V was cut by 8 bases and J by 0 bases, with 14 bases left in between. This CDR3 is built from 15 residues. The CDR3 DNA reads TGTGCCAGCCGGAGGTCTGCTCTCTCTGGAAACACCATATATTTT. It encodes CASRRSALSGNTIYF.

This chain connects TRBV6-1 to TRBJ2-2, with TRBD2 identical over 7 bases. The CDR3 is 15 amino acids. The J segment lost 3 bases and the V segment lost 3 bases, leaving 4 bases of the junction unmatched. Per the germline V gene, CDR1 is MNHNS and CDR2 is SASEGT. CDR3 sequence (DNA): TGTGCCAGCAGTGAGGGAGGACTAGACACCGGGGAGCTGTTTTTT. Protein product: CASSEGGLDTGELFF.

The CDR3: CASSLGLADQKEQFF. DNA for the CDR3: TGCGCCAGCAGCTTAGGACTAGCGGACCAGAAAGAGCAGTTCTTC. This chain uses TRBV5-1 with TRBJ2-1; 10 bases align to TRBD2. V dropped 2 bases and J dropped 10; count of bases not matched to a gene: 9. The germline V gene encodes CDR1 SGHRS and CDR2 YFSETQ. The CDR3 totals 15 residues.

The chain is built from TRBV13 and TRBJ2-7, with TRBD2 identical over 8 bases. The CDR3 is 13 residues long. Germline V gene data show CDR1 as PRHDT and CDR2 as FYEKMQ (reference sequence). The trim removed 8 bases at V and 5 bases at J, leaving 8 bases unmatched. The chain's CDR3 is CASRASGFHEQYF. Written as DNA, the CDR3 is TGTGCCAGCCGAGCTAGCGGGTTTCACGAGCAGTACTTC.

The chain employs TRBV7-8 and TRBJ2-3; D perhaps matches TRBD2 (5 bases). The ends were cut back, 5 bases at V and 5 bases at J, with 14 bases in the middle. The CDR3 length is 14 residues. CDR1 and CDR2 from the germline V gene are SGHVS and FQNEAQ. As DNA, the CDR3 is TGTGCCAGCAGCCCAAAGAGGGAGCGAGATACGCAGTATTTT. Its translation: CASSPKRERDTQYF.